Listed below are T cell receptor beta chains from one sample, sequenced in a study of T-cell reconstitution after alpha-beta-depleted transplantation in children. TCRdb recomputed calls from the PCR reads with MiXCR, one row per CDR3 protein. The sample comprises 600,000 to 700,000 distinct CDR3 sequences, less than 15% of which are singletons, and about 0.79% rests with the top ten. Sequencing used PBMCs, obtained before TCRalphabeta/CD19-depleted stem cell transplant. These receptors came from a girl aged 2-15 years with congenital amegakaryocytic thrombocytopenia, due to receive a stem cell transplant. The CDR3 runs from the conserved cysteine through the conserved F or W. Fields, in order: D gene, clone size, J gene, V gene, CDR3 DNA, CDR3 protein. A D gene is named only where the DNA matches it firmly. Only some rows state a clone size, as once, few, many or a class for expanded clones.

NA	many	TRBJ1-5	TRBV29-1	TGCAGCGTTGGAGGGTTGAGCAATCAGCCCCAGCATTTT	CSVGGLSNQPQHF
NA	few	TRBJ2-1	TRBV7-3	TGTGCCAGCAGCTTCCCTATGGATGGCAGCTCCTACAATGAGCAGTTCTTC	CASSFPMDGSSYNEQFF
NA	many	TRBJ2-7	TRBV12-3/TRBV12-4	TGTGCCAGCAGTTTACAGCAAGGGGTGACTCGCGAGCAGTACTTC	CASSLQQGVTREQYF
NA	few	TRBJ2-3	TRBV5-1	TGCGCCAGCAGCTCCCGTGGTCGAGTTTCGGATACGCAGTATTTT	CASSSRGRVSDTQYF
TRBD1	many	TRBJ2-7	TRBV3-1	TGTGCCAGCAGCCAACAGGGGGCCAGCTACGAGCAGTACTTC	CASSQQGASYEQYF
NA	NA	TRBJ2-5	TRBV10-3	TGTGCCATCAGCGAAGACAGGAAAGGAGAGACCCAGTACTTC	CAISEDRKGETQYF
NA	many	TRBJ2-7	TRBV20-1	TGCAGTGCCTACACATCTCGGAACTCCTACGAGCAGTACTTC	CSAYTSRNSYEQYF
NA	NA	TRBJ2-1	TRBV20-1	TGCAGTGCTAGAATCCCTGAGACAGGCTACAATGAGCAGTTCTTC	CSARIPETGYNEQFF
NA	NA	TRBJ2-1	TRBV5-1	TGCGCCAGCAGCCTACAGGGTCAATACAATGAGCAGTTCTTC	CASSLQGQYNEQFF
NA	many	TRBJ2-7	TRBV29-1	TGCAGCGTCGAGGTTGGGGTTCCCTCCTACGAGCAGTACTTC	CSVEVGVPSYEQYF